This TCR beta chain is from a study of T cell responses to AZD1222 COVID-19 vaccine. In the study overall: Second doses were pooled across both intervals (about 4 or about 12 weeks). Study conclusions and caveats: Vaccine-associated CD4 TCRs spanned spike, dominant at 160-218 and 743-854.

The data were produced by immunoSEQ multiplex PCR, yet TCRdb's version contains in-frame clones alone and is incomplete. The sample yields 78,000 or so clones, around 88% seen once. Trimming left V 2 bases short and J 2 bases short, with 12 bases between. The CDR3 is made up of 15 amino acids. Germline CDR1 and CDR2: SGHRS and YFSETQ. In its sample, this clone was seen once. The antigen is undetermined. The source material was peripheral blood, sampled on day 0 of AZD1222 vaccination. The clonotype comes from an adult in good health. The J gene is TRBJ2-3, the V gene TRBV5-1; D may match TRBD1 or TRBD2 (6 bases each). The chain's CDR3 is CASSFKGGATDTQYF. The CDR3 DNA sequence: TGCGCCAGCAGCTTTAAGGGGGGCGCCACAGATACGCAGTATTTT.